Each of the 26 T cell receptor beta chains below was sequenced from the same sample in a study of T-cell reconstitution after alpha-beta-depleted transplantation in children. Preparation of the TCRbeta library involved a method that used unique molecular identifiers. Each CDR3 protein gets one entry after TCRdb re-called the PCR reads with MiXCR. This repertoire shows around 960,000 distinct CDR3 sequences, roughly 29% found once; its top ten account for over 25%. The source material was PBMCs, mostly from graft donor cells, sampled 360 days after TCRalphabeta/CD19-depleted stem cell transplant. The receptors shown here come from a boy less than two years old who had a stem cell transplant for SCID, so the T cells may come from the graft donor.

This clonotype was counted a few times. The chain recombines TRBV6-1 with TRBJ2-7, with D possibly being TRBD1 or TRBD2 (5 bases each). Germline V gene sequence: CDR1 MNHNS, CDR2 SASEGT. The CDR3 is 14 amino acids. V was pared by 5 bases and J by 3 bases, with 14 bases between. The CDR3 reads CASSKTGRSYEQYF. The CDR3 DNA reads TGTGCCAGCAGTAAGACGGGACGTAGCTACGAGCAGTACTTC.

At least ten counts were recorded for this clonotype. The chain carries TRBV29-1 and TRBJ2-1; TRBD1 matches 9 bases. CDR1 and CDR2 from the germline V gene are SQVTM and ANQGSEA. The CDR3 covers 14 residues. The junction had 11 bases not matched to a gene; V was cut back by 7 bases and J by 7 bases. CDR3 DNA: TGCAGCGCTCAACGGACAGGGGTGAGGAATGAGCAGTTCTTC. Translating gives CSAQRTGVRNEQFF.

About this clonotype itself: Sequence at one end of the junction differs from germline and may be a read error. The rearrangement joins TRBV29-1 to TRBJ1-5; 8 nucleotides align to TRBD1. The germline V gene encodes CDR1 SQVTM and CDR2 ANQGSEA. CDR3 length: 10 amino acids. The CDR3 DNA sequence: TGCAGCGTTGAGGACGATAGGACAGGGTTT. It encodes CSVEDDRTGF.

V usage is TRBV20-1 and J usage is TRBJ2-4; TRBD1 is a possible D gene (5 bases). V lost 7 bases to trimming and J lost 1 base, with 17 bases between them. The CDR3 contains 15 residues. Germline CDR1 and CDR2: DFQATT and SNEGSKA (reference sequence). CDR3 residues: CSGPGNLGAKNIQYF. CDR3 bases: TGCAGTGGTCCAGGGAATTTGGGGGCCAAAAACATTCAGTACTTC.

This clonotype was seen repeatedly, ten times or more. Here the CDR3 reads CASSFVDSSYEQYF. The CDR3 bases are TGTGCCAGCAGTTTTGTCGACAGCTCCTACGAGCAGTACTTC. This chain connects TRBV27 to TRBJ2-7; D is perhaps TRBD1 (5 bases). V lost 3 bases to trimming and J lost 0 bases, with 9 bases between them. This CDR3 region has 14 residues. From germline, CDR1 is MNHEY and CDR2 SMNVEV (reference sequence).

CDR3 bases: TGTGCCACCAGTGATTGGGAAGGGAATCAGCCCCAGCATTTT. Encoded protein: CATSDWEGNQPQHF. The genes are TRBV24-1 and TRBJ1-5; D ambiguous. The CDR3 totals 14 residues. Germline V lookup: CDR1 KGHDR, CDR2 SFDVKD. V shed 2 bases and J shed 4 bases, with 8 bases lying between them.

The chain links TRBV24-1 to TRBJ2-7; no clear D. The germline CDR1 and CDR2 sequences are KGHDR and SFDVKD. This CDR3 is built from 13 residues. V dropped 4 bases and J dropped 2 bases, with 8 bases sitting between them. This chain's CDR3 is CATSEPDPYEQYF. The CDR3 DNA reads TGTGCCACCAGTGAACCGGACCCCTACGAGCAGTACTTC.

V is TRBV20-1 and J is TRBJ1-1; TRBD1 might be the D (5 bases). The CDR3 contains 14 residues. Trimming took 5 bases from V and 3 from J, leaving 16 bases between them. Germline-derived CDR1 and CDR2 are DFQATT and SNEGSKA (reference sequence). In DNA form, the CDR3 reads TGCAGTGCTGGGGCGGCCCTCCCGTACACTGAAGCTTTCTTT. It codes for CSAGAALPYTEAFF.

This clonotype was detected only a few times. The CDR3 DNA follows: TGTGCCAGCTGGAAGGGGACCCGTGCAGTTTACAATGAGCAGTTCTTC. Its translation is CASWKGTRAVYNEQFF. The chain joins TRBV2 to TRBJ2-1; either TRBD1 or TRBD2 may fit D (5 bases each). The CDR3 covers 16 residues. The germline CDR1 and CDR2 sequences are SNHLY and FYNNEI. The ends were cut back, 8 bases at V and 4 bases at J, with 21 bases in the middle.

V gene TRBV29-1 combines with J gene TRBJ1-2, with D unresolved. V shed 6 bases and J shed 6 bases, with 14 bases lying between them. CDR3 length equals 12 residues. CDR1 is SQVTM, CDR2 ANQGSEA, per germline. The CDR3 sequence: CSVRPLHHGYTF. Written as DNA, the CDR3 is TGCAGCGTAAGACCTCTCCATCATGGCTACACCTTC. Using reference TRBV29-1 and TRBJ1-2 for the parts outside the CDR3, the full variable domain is SAVISQKPSRDICQRGTSLTIQCQVDSQVTMMFWYRQQPGQSLTLIATANQGSEATYESGFVIDKFPISRPNLTFSTLTVSNMSPEDSSIYLCSVRPLHHGYTFGSGTRLTVV.

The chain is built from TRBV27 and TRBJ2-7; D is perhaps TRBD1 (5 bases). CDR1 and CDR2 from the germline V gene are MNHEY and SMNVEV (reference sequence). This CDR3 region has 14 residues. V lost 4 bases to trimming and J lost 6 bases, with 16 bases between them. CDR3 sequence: CASSYLQGRAEQYF. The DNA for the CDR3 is TGTGCCAGCAGTTACCTCCAGGGCCGCGCCGAGCAGTACTTC.

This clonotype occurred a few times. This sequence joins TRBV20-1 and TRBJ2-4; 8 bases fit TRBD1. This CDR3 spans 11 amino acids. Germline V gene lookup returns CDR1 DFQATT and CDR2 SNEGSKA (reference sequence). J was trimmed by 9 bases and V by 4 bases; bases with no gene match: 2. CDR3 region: CSAITGGIQYF. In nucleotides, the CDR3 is TGCAGTGCTATTACAGGGGGCATTCAGTACTTC.

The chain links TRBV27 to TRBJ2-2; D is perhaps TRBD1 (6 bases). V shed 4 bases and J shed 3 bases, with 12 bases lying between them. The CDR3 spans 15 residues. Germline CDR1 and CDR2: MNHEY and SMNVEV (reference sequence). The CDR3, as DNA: TGTGCCAGCAGTTCTTACAGGGTGGACACCGGGGAGCTGTTTTTT. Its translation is CASSSYRVDTGELFF.

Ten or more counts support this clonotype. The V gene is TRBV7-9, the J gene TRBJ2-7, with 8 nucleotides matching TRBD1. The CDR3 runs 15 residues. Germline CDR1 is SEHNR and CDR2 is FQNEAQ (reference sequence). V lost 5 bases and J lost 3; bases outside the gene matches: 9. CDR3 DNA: TGTGCCAGCAGCCCTGGGGCAGGGGGCAGCTACGAGCAGTACTTC. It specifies CASSPGAGGSYEQYF.

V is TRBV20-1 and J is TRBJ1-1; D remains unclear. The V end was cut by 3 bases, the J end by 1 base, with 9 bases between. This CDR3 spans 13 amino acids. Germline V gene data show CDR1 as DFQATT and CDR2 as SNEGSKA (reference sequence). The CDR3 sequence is CSASAPWNTEAFF. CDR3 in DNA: TGCAGTGCTAGTGCTCCCTGGAACACTGAAGCTTTCTTT.

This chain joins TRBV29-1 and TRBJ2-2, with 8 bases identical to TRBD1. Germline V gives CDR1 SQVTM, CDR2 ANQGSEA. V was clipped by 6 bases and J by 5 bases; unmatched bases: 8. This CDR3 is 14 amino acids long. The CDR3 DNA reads TGCAGCGTCGCCGACAGGGGAGGAACCGGGGAGCTGTTTTTT. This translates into CSVADRGGTGELFF.

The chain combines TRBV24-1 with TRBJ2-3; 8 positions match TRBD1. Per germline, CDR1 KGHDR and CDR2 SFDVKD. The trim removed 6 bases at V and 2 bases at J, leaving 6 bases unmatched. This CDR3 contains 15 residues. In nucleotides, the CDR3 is TGTGCCACCAGTCGGGCAGGGGGCTTCACAGATACGCAGTATTTT. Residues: CATSRAGGFTDTQYF.

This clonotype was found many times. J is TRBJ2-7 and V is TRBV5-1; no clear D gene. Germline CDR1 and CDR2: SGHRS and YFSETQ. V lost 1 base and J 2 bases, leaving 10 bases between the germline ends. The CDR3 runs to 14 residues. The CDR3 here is CASSLHRQAYEQYF. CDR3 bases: TGCGCCAGCAGCTTGCATCGGCAGGCCTACGAGCAGTACTTC.

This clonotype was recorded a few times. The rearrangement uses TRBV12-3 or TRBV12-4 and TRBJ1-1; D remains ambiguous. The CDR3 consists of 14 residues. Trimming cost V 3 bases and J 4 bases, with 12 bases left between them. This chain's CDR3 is CASSLGGEATEAFF. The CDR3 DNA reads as TGTGCCAGCAGTTTGGGCGGAGAGGCCACTGAAGCTTTCTTT.

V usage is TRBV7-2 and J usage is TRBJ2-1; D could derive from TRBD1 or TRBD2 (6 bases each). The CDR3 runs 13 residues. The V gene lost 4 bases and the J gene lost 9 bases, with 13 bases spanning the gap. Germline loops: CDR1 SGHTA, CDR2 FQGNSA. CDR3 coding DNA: TGTGCCAGCAGCTCTATAGGGGGGACTGAGCAGTTCTTC. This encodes CASSSIGGTEQFF.

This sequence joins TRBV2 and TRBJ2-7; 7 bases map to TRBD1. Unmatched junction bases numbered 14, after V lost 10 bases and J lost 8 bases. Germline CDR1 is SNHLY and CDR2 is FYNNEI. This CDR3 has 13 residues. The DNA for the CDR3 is TGTGCCACCCGACAGGGCCTGGAGTGGAAGCAGTACTTC. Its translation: CATRQGLEWKQYF.

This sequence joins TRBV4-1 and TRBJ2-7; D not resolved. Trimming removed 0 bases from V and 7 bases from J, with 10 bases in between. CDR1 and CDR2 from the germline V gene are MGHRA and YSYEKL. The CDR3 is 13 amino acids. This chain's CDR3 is CASSQDRAREQYF. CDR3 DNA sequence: TGCGCCAGCAGCCAAGATAGGGCGCGGGAGCAGTACTTC.

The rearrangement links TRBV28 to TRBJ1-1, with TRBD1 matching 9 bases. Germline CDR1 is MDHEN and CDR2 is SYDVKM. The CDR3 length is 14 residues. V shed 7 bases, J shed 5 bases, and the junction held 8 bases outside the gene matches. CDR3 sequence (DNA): TGTGCCAGCATCCGGGACAGGGTATTTACTGAAGCTTTCTTT. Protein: CASIRDRVFTEAFF.

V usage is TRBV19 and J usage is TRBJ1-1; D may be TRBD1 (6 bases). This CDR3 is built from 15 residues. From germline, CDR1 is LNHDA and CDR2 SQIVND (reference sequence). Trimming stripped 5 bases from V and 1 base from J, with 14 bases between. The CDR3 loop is CASSVYRASNTEAFF. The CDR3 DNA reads TGTGCCAGTAGTGTCTACAGGGCATCGAACACTGAAGCTTTCTTT.

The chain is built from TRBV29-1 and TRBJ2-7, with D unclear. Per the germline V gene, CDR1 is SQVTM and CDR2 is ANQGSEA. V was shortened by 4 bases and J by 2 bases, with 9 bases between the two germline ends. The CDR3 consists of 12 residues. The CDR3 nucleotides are TGCAGCGTTGTAGTAGAAACCTACGAGCAGTACTTC. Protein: CSVVVETYEQYF.

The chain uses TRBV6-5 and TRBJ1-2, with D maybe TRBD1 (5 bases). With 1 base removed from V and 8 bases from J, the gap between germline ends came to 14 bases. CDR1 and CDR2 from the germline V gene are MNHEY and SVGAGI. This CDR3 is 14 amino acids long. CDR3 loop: CASSYWPGGEGYTF. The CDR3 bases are TGTGCCAGCAGTTACTGGCCTGGAGGGGAAGGCTACACCTTC.